These 14 T cell receptor beta chains came from one sample sequenced in a study of molecular identifiers for immune sequencing clone quantification. TCRdb recomputed calls from the PCR reads with MiXCR, one row per CDR3 protein. The sample includes about half a million distinct CDR3 sequences, roughly 25% of them seen just once. Sequenced material: naive CD8+ T cells from blood, with Jurkat cell RNA spiked in. Documented subset: FACS-sorted CD8+CD4-CCR7+CD45RA+ naive T cells. These TCRs come from a human donor in good health. Some libraries in this study had Jurkat cell RNA spiked in.

This clonotype was counted only a few times. The chain links TRBV11-2 to TRBJ2-7; weak D call: TRBD1 (6 bases). Looked up from germline, CDR1 is SGHAT and CDR2 is FQNNGV. This CDR3 has 13 residues. The V end was cut by 9 bases, the J end by 0 bases, with 12 bases between. The CDR3 spells CASEDSISYEQYF. The CDR3 DNA follows: TGTGCCAGTGAGGACAGTATCTCCTACGAGCAGTACTTC. The whole variable domain, filled in from reference TRBV11-2 and TRBJ2-7, reads EAGVAQSPRYKIIEKRQSVAFWCNPISGHATLYWYQQILGQGPKLLIQFQNNGVVDDSQLPKDRFSAERLKGVDSTLKIQPAKLEDSAVYLCASEDSISYEQYFGPGTRLTVT.

This chain connects TRBV24-1 to TRBJ2-3; D remains unclear. V shed 0 bases and J shed 1 base, with 10 bases lying between them. Germline V gene sequence: CDR1 KGHDR, CDR2 SFDVKD. This CDR3 spans 16 amino acids. CDR3 DNA: TGTGCCACCAGTGATTTGCACGGCATCCGCACAGATACGCAGTATTTT. This encodes CATSDLHGIRTDTQYF.

The V and J genes are TRBV7-9 and TRBJ1-6, with D perhaps matching TRBD1 (6 bases). The ends were cut back, 1 base at V and 9 bases at J, with 13 bases in the middle. CDR3 size: 15 residues. CDR1 and CDR2 from the germline V gene are SEHNR and FQNEAQ (reference sequence). CDR3 DNA sequence: TGTGCCAGCAGCTTAGTTCTGGGGGCAATTTCACCCCTCCACTTT. It is translated as CASSLVLGAISPLHF.

In this sample, this clonotype turned up a few times. The rearrangement links TRBV28 to TRBJ2-7; 8 bases are shared with TRBD2. CDR3 length: 14 residues. Germline CDR1 is MDHEN and CDR2 is SYDVKM. With 3 bases clipped from V and 7 bases from J, the junction kept 8 bases outside the gene matches. Written as DNA, the CDR3 is TGTGCCAGCAGTTTCGCGGGAGGAGCGGGTGAGCAGTACTTC. It encodes CASSFAGGAGEQYF.

This clonotype has just a few counts. The V and J genes are TRBV30 and TRBJ2-7, with a tentative D call TRBD1 (5 bases). This CDR3 comprises 13 residues. V dropped 0 bases and J dropped 0 bases, with 6 bases sitting between them. The germline V gene has CDR1 GTSNPN and CDR2 SVGIG (reference sequence). The CDR3 spells CAWSVRGSYEQYF. The DNA of the CDR3 is TGTGCCTGGAGTGTAAGGGGCTCCTACGAGCAGTACTTC.

The V gene is TRBV28, the J gene TRBJ1-5; D is ambiguous. This CDR3 region has 15 residues. Trimming removed 3 bases at V and 5 bases at J, with 14 bases between. Germline V gene sequence: CDR1 MDHEN, CDR2 SYDVKM. The chain's CDR3 is CASSFVGRRDQPQHF. As DNA, the CDR3 is TGTGCCAGCAGTTTTGTCGGGCGCCGGGATCAGCCCCAGCATTTT.

The J gene is TRBJ2-1, the V gene TRBV6-1, with D unresolved. The germline V and J ends were trimmed by 4 bases and 5 bases, with 9 bases remaining between them. This CDR3 contains 13 residues. Germline lookup yields CDR1 MNHNS and CDR2 SASEGT. DNA of the CDR3: TGTGCCAGCAGTGTAGACAAAGACAATGAGCAGTTCTTC. Amino acids: CASSVDKDNEQFF.

This clonotype appeared a few times. In DNA, the CDR3 is TGCAGTGCTAGATCTCTAGCGGGAGCTGGGGTGACCTACGAGCAGTACTTC. It codes for CSARSLAGAGVTYEQYF. The chain recombines TRBV20-1 with TRBJ2-7; 10 bases align to TRBD2. V trimming: 2 bases; J trimming: 2 bases; junction bases outside the gene matches: 12. Germline V lookup: CDR1 DFQATT, CDR2 SNEGSKA (reference sequence). The CDR3 covers 17 residues.

This clonotype was detected many times. The chain carries TRBV27 and TRBJ1-3; D unclear. The V and J ends lost 6 bases and 0 bases respectively, with 12 bases between them. The CDR3 contains 15 residues. CDR1 and CDR2 (germline): MNHEY, SMNVEV (reference sequence). The CDR3 sequence is CASSLDGLSGNTIYF. CDR3 nucleotide sequence: TGTGCCAGCAGCCTGGACGGGCTCTCTGGAAACACCATATATTTT.

This chain uses TRBV30 with TRBJ1-1; 9 nucleotides agree with TRBD1. After removal of 0 bases from V and 0 bases from J, the junction contained 5 bases not matched to a gene. This CDR3 region has 16 residues. Germline V lookup: CDR1 GTSNPN, CDR2 SVGIG (reference sequence). The CDR3: CAWSVGTGIMNTEAFF. CDR3 nucleotides: TGTGCCTGGAGTGTGGGGACAGGGATCATGAACACTGAAGCTTTCTTT.

To note about this clonotype: A single base separates this from a much larger clone, so it may be a read error. This sequence joins TRBV6-2 or TRBV6-3 and TRBJ2-5; TRBD1 matches at 7 bases. The CDR3 has 15 amino acids. Germline V gene sequence: CDR1 MNHEY, CDR2 SVGEGT. The CDR3 DNA sequence: TGTGCCAGCAGTCCCGGGACAGTTGTCCAAGAGACCCCGTACTTC. It yields the protein CASSPGTVVQETPYF.

This clonotype was detected a few times. V usage is TRBV7-9 and J usage is TRBJ2-2; 8 nucleotides agree with TRBD2. With 4 bases clipped from V and 6 bases from J, the junction kept 10 bases outside the gene matches. Germline CDR1 and CDR2: SEHNR and FQNEAQ (reference sequence). CDR3 length: 16 residues. Written as DNA, the CDR3 is TGTGCCAGCAGCTACCAACCGGGACTAGGCTCCGGGGAGCTGTTTTTT. This encodes CASSYQPGLGSGELFF.

This clonotype appeared many times. The chain has TRBV13 and TRBJ1-1; no firm D call. In germline, CDR1 is PRHDT, CDR2 FYEKMQ (reference sequence). The CDR3 contains 12 residues. The ends were cut back, 8 bases at V and 2 bases at J, with 9 bases in the middle. The CDR3 region has the DNA TGTGCCAGCCAAAGGGAAAACACTGAAGCTTTCTTT. This gives the protein CASQRENTEAFF.

A word on this clonotype: At one boundary the junction diverges from the germline segment, which might be a read error. The chain is built from TRBV27 and TRBJ1-1, with D maybe TRBD1 (6 bases). The CDR3 length is 16 residues. Germline CDR1 and CDR2: MNHEY and SMNVEV (reference sequence). This CDR3 is CASSLSPGAHGTEAFF. As DNA, the CDR3 is TGTGCCAGCAGCTTATCACCGGGGGCCCACGGCACTGAAGCTTTCTTT.